This TCR beta chain was obtained from a study of T cells in Graves' hyperthyroidism and ophthalmopathy. Diagnosis relied on clinical symptoms, serum thyroxine and TRAb, thyroid ultrasound and orbital computed tomography. The table lists this clonotype with many counts. Authors of the study amplified TCR beta CDR3 regions from RNA transcripts. HTBI primers were employed in a first-round RT-PCR of the TCR CDR3. A single record per CDR3 protein comes from TCRdb applying MiXCR to the multiplex PCR reads. Here the sample spans around 300,000 distinct CDR3 sequences, roughly 13% being singletons. This receptor was taken from a woman in her forties with Graves' hyperthyroidism. The sample was blood.

CDR3: CSVGGTGTGSTDTQYF. CDR3 DNA: TGCAGCGTTGGAGGGACGGGGACAGGGAGCACAGATACGCAGTATTTT. The chain couples TRBV29-1 to TRBJ2-3; 9 bases align to TRBD1. This CDR3 is 16 amino acids long. V lost 4 bases and J lost 0; bases outside the gene matches: 8. Germline assignment: CDR1 SQVTM and CDR2 ANQGSEA.